The 23 T cell receptor beta chains listed next were all sequenced from one sample in a study of CXCR3-negative and CXCR3-positive naive CD8 T cells (dated by TCRdb to the late 2010s). What the work shows at the level of the full study, not this receptor alone: TRB CDR3s from CXCR3-positive naive cells showed higher hydrophobicity (lower Kidera factor 4), lower energy, and higher strength and volume indices than CXCR3-negative naive cells.

Antigens for these TCRs are unknown. The run used a NextSeq 550. The Human TCR Profiling Kit (MiLaboratory) was used to make UMI-labeled 5' RACE TRB cDNA libraries. The reads were reprocessed in TCRdb, with one entry per CDR3 protein sequence and no accompanying DNA. The sample table records 150,000 to 180,000 distinct CDR3 sequences. The ten largest clones take up approximately 0.5% of the sample. Sequenced sample: naive CXCR3+ CD8+ T cells from blood. According to the study, the label for this sample's cell subset or site signals: CD45RO-CCR7+CD27+CD95- naive CD8+ T cells expressing CXCR3 (TNR3+). The receptors stem from a human donor in good health. Some clones in this sample may be carry-over from other donors' samples.

The V and J genes are TRBV7-6 and TRBJ1-1; TCRdb reports TRBD1, a call that lacks DNA to check it against. Per germline, CDR1 SGHVS and CDR2 FNYEAQ. This CDR3 spans 13 amino acids. The CDR3 protein is CASSLGAGTEALF.

The chain joins TRBV29-1 to TRBJ1-3; the TCRdb call, TRBD1, lacks DNA for checking. Germline assignment: CDR1 SQVTM and CDR2 ANQGSEA. This CDR3 is 14 amino acids long. CDR3 loop: CSVTRTGGGNTIYF.

The chain employs TRBV9 and TRBJ2-7; TCRdb selects TRBD1, and the lack of DNA leaves this call unchecked. In germline, CDR1 is SGDLS, CDR2 YYNGEE. The length of the CDR3 is 13 residues. CDR3 region: CVSSYAGPGEQYF.

The genes are TRBV5-1 and TRBJ2-1; the D gene TCRdb calls, TRBD1, cannot be checked with no DNA. Germline loops: CDR1 SGHRS, CDR2 YFSETQ. The CDR3 loop spans 13 amino acids. The CDR3 region is CASRRTGGNEQFF.

The V and J genes are TRBV14 and TRBJ2-3; TCRdb's D call of TRBD1 is untestable without DNA. The germline CDR1 and CDR2 sequences are SGHDN and FVKESK. There are 18 residues in the CDR3. The CDR3 reads CASSHSRRQGTYTDTQYF.

The V and J genes are TRBV20-1 and TRBJ2-1. In germline, CDR1 is DFQATT, CDR2 SNEGSKA (reference sequence). The CDR3 is made up of 13 amino acids. The chain's CDR3 is CSALLDSYNEQFF.

V gene TRBV9 combines with J gene TRBJ1-1; TCRdb designates TRBD1, a call that cannot be tested without DNA. The CDR3 consists of 15 residues. Germline loops: CDR1 SGDLS, CDR2 YYNGEE. CDR3 amino acids: CASSVAFGTGTEAFF.

The chain combines TRBV7-9 with TRBJ2-7; TCRdb outputs TRBD2, but without DNA this stays unchecked. This CDR3 is built from 14 residues. The germline gives CDR1 SEHNR, CDR2 FQNEAQ (reference sequence). The CDR3 sequence: CASSKEGLSYEQYF.

This chain joins TRBV4-1 and TRBJ2-7; the TCRdb D gene call, TRBD1, has no DNA to confirm it. Per the germline V gene, CDR1 is MGHRA and CDR2 is YSYEKL. CDR3 length equals 14 residues. CDR3 amino acids: CASSQGDSSYEQYF.

This rearrangement joins TRBV7-6 to TRBJ2-1. Germline CDR1 and CDR2: SGHVS and FNYEAQ. The length of the CDR3 is 15 residues. The CDR3 here is CASSGRGSSYNEQFF.

The chain joins TRBV9 to TRBJ2-2; TCRdb designates TRBD1, a call that cannot be tested without DNA. CDR1 and CDR2 (germline): SGDLS, YYNGEE. The CDR3 contains 18 residues. CDR3 sequence reads: CASSVVTTGGPDTGELFF.

The rearrangement joins TRBV29-1 to TRBJ2-1; the TRBD2 assignment by TCRdb is unverifiable without DNA. The CDR3 sequence is 14 residues long. The germline gives CDR1 SQVTM, CDR2 ANQGSEA. The CDR3 protein is CSVEIAMGSNEQFF.

The chain has TRBV28 and TRBJ1-2. The CDR3 sequence is 14 residues long. Germline V gene lookup returns CDR1 MDHEN and CDR2 SYDVKM. CDR3: CASSPGLSTGGYTF.

The chain joins TRBV7-8 to TRBJ2-1; the TCRdb D gene call, TRBD2, has no DNA to confirm it. Per the germline V gene, CDR1 is SGHVS and CDR2 is FQNEAQ. CDR3 length: 16 amino acids. This CDR3 is CASSLASGDRYNEQFF. Full variable domain (rest looked up from reference TRBV7-8 and TRBJ2-1): GAGVSQSPRYKVAKRGQDVALRCDPISGHVSLFWYQQALGQGPEFLTYFQNEAQLDKSGLPSDRFFAERPEGSVSTLKIQRTQQEDSAVYLCASSLASGDRYNEQFFGPGTRLTVL.

The V call is TRBV15, the J call TRBJ1-1; the D gene TCRdb calls, TRBD1, cannot be checked with no DNA. Germline CDR1 reads LNHNV; CDR2 reads YYDKDF (reference sequence). CDR3 length equals 19 residues. CDR3 loop: CATSRDPWDMGAEGTEAFF.

J is TRBJ1-2 and V is TRBV6-5; TCRdb picks TRBD1, but there is no DNA to check that call. Germline V lookup: CDR1 MNHEY, CDR2 SVGAGI. The CDR3 length is 13 residues. CDR3: CASSYEGVQGYTF.

The chain employs TRBV7-2 and TRBJ2-5; TCRdb calls TRBD1, which cannot be checked without DNA. The length of the CDR3 is 16 residues. CDR1 is SGHTA, CDR2 FQGNSA, per germline. The CDR3 sequence: CASSKIGVGDQETQYF.

The rearrangement links TRBV24-1 to TRBJ2-5. Germline lookup yields CDR1 KGHDR and CDR2 SFDVKD. CDR3 length: 14 residues. Here the CDR3 reads CATSDPESEETQYF.

The chain recombines TRBV29-1 with TRBJ2-1; without DNA, the TCRdb call of TRBD1 cannot be checked. The CDR3 is made up of 14 amino acids. Germline values: CDR1 SQVTM, CDR2 ANQGSEA. CDR3 region: CSVEWDRGYNEQFF.

This chain joins TRBV3-1 and TRBJ2-7. Germline V gene sequence: CDR1 LGHDT, CDR2 YNNKEL (reference sequence). The CDR3 totals 11 residues. The CDR3: CASSQGIEQYF.

This CDR3 is CASSLGFGSYYNEQFF. The rearrangement uses TRBV7-9 and TRBJ2-1. Germline V gene lookup returns CDR1 SEHNR and CDR2 FQNEAQ (reference sequence). The CDR3 is made up of 16 amino acids.

The CDR3 here is CASSLRQGLTDNEQFF. The chain links TRBV5-1 to TRBJ2-1; the D call from TCRdb, TRBD1, cannot be confirmed without DNA. This CDR3 spans 16 amino acids. The germline CDR1 and CDR2 sequences are SGHRS and YFSETQ. The full variable domain, completed using reference TRBV5-1 and TRBJ2-1, is KAGVTQTPRYLIKTRGQQVTLSCSPISGHRSVSWYQQTPGQGLQFLFEYFSETQRNKGNFPGRFSGRQFSNSRSEMNVSTLELGDSALYLCASSLRQGLTDNEQFFGPGTRLTVL.

V is TRBV14 and J is TRBJ2-6; TCRdb gives TRBD1 as the D gene, but with no DNA this cannot be confirmed. This CDR3 region has 16 residues. In germline, CDR1 is SGHDN, CDR2 FVKESK. This CDR3 reads CASSPWGGLGANVLTF.